These 18 T cell receptor beta chains originate from one sample sequenced in a study of human T cells and chemical hapten exposure. Time point reported: patch test 3, about 24 weeks after DPC sensitization. Treatment denoted: therapeutic diphenylcyclopropenone sensitization with weekly scalp DPC. TCRdb re-analysed the RACE reads in MiXCR, keeping a single row per CDR3 protein. Among about 120,000 distinct CDR3 sequences listed, roughly 10% were seen once. The sample was whole blood, taken in connection with sensitization to the hapten diphenylcyclopropenone (DPC). These receptors originate from a woman in her fifties or sixties with alopecia areata. Some clones in this sample may be carry-over from other donors' samples.

About this clonotype: The junction does not match germline at one end; this may be a read error. The genes are TRBV4-3 and TRBJ2-2, with a possible D match to TRBD1 (5 bases). This CDR3 comprises 16 residues. Germline lookup yields CDR1 LGHNA and CDR2 YSLEER. The CDR3: CASSQDQGMGTGELFF. The CDR3 DNA reads TGTGCCAGCAGCCAAGACCAGGGAATGGGGACCGGGGAGCTGTTTTTT.

This clonotype turned up a few times. The gene calls are TRBV3-1 and TRBJ1-2; 9 nucleotides align to TRBD1. Germline CDR1 is LGHDT and CDR2 is YNNKEL (reference sequence). The CDR3 has 20 amino acids. J was trimmed by 3 bases and V by 2 bases; bases with no gene match: 19. The CDR3 coding sequence is TGTGCCAGCAGCCAACTAAGGGGGATCCCACGGGACAGGGAAGACTATGGCTACACCTTC. Translated: CASSQLRGIPRDREDYGYTF.

This clonotype has only a few counts. The chain combines TRBV11-2 with TRBJ2-7; a weak D match, TRBD2 (6 bases). Between the trimmed V and J ends, which lost 5 bases and 11 bases, there was a span of 13 bases. The germline V gene encodes CDR1 SGHAT and CDR2 FQNNGV. The CDR3 spans 11 residues. CDR3 protein: CASSQWGVEYF. In DNA, the CDR3 is TGTGCCAGCAGCCAATGGGGGGTTGAGTACTTC.

The chain has TRBV4-1 and TRBJ2-1; the D is unclear. CDR1 is MGHRA, CDR2 YSYEKL, per germline. Trimming removed 1 base from V and 4 bases from J, with 11 bases in between. This CDR3 has 15 residues. The CDR3 region is CASSQGPIGYNEQFF. CDR3 coding DNA: TGCGCCAGCAGCCAAGGGCCCATCGGTTACAATGAGCAGTTCTTC.

The V and J genes are TRBV14 and TRBJ2-3; possible D gene TRBD2, 7 bases. Trimming stripped 4 bases from V and 3 bases from J, with 17 bases between. The CDR3 is made up of 16 amino acids. CDR1 and CDR2 from the germline V gene are SGHDN and FVKESK. The CDR3 DNA is TGTGCCAGCAGCCTCCTAGGGGGAGGGCCGACAGATACGCAGTATTTT. This codes for CASSLLGGGPTDTQYF. Full variable domain (missing parts from reference TRBV14 and TRBJ2-3): EAGVTQFPSHSVIEKGQTVTLRCDPISGHDNLYWYRRVMGKEIKFLLHFVKESKQDESGMPNNRFLAERTGGTYSTLKVQPAELEDSGVYFCASSLLGGGPTDTQYFGPGTRLTVL.

This clonotype was observed a few times. This rearrangement joins TRBV6-6 to TRBJ2-6; D is undetermined. Germline V gives CDR1 MNHNY, CDR2 SVGAGI (reference sequence). The CDR3 is 14 amino acids. Deletions cut 7 bases from V and 0 bases from J, with 7 bases between. The CDR3 region has the DNA TGTGCCAGCAAATCAAGCTCTGGGGCCAACGTCCTGACTTTC. Amino acids: CASKSSSGANVLTF.

The V call is TRBV6-5, the J call TRBJ1-2, with TRBD1 as a possible D gene (5 bases). CDR1 and CDR2 from the germline V gene are MNHEY and SVGAGI. CDR3 length: 13 amino acids. V lost 5 bases and J lost 4, with 11 bases in between. This chain's CDR3 is CASSPGTTYGYTF. CDR3 bases: TGTGCCAGCAGTCCGGGGACGACCTATGGCTACACCTTC.

In its sample, this clonotype was seen many times. DNA of the CDR3: TGTGCCAGCAGCCGCGGGGGAGCCTCCTACGAGCAGTACTTC. Amino acids: CASSRGGASYEQYF. This sequence joins TRBV6-5 and TRBJ2-7; TRBD2 matches at 7 bases. CDR1 and CDR2 from the germline V gene are MNHEY and SVGAGI. The CDR3 has 14 residues. J gave up 0 bases and V 6 bases, and 5 bases lay outside the gene matches.

The sample holds a few counts of this clonotype. The chain has TRBV12-3 or TRBV12-4 and TRBJ1-2, with TRBD1 matching over 8 bases. The CDR3 totals 15 residues. The V gene end was trimmed by 7 bases and the J gene end by 8 bases; junction bases not matched to a gene: 15. The CDR3 loop is CASTLTGAAGGGYTF. In nucleotides, the CDR3 is TGTGCCAGCACTCTGACAGGGGCCGCCGGGGGAGGCTACACCTTC.

This clonotype occurred many times. CDR3 residues: CSGKRDYTEAFF. The CDR3 nucleotides read TGCAGCGGGAAACGGGACTACACTGAAGCTTTCTTT. V and J are TRBV29-1 and TRBJ1-1; perhaps TRBD1 as D (5 bases). The V gene lost 7 bases and the J gene lost 3 bases, with 12 bases spanning the gap. CDR1 is SQVTM and CDR2 is ANQGSEA in the germline V gene. The CDR3 is 12 amino acids.

This clonotype appeared a few times. This sequence joins TRBV12-3 or TRBV12-4 and TRBJ1-2, with 7 bases aligning to TRBD1. The CDR3 is made up of 15 amino acids. V dropped 4 bases and J dropped 1; count of bases not matched to a gene: 6. CDR3 DNA sequence: TGTGCCAGCAGTTCTTGGGACAGCCTTAACTATGGCTACACCTTC. Encoded protein: CASSSWDSLNYGYTF.

This clonotype has at least ten counts. This sequence joins TRBV19 and TRBJ2-1; no reliable D call. Germline V gives CDR1 LNHDA, CDR2 SQIVND (reference sequence). CDR3 length equals 14 residues. V lost 4 bases and J 1 base, leaving 8 bases between the germline ends. The DNA for the CDR3 is TGTGCCAGTAGTAAAACAGCGTCCTACAATGAGCAGTTCTTC. Translated: CASSKTASYNEQFF.

The table lists this clonotype with a few counts. The rearrangement links TRBV12-3 or TRBV12-4 to TRBJ2-1, with TRBD2 matching 13 bases. The CDR3 length is 15 residues. The ends lost 7 bases at V and 4 bases at J; junction bases unmatched: 4. CDR3 region: CASTILAGGYNEQFF. The DNA for the CDR3 is TGTGCCAGCACCATACTAGCGGGGGGGTACAATGAGCAGTTCTTC.

This chain connects TRBV5-5 to TRBJ1-1, with unresolved D. The V gene lost 0 bases and the J gene lost 0 bases, with 9 bases spanning the gap. Germline loops: CDR1 SGHKS, CDR2 YYEKEE (reference sequence). The CDR3 has 15 residues. In nucleotides, the CDR3 is TGTGCCAGCAGCTTGGTGGGAGGGATGAACACTGAAGCTTTCTTT. This codes for CASSLVGGMNTEAFF. The whole variable domain, remainder taken from reference TRBV5-5 and TRBJ1-1, is DAGVTQSPTHLIKTRGQQVTLRCSPISGHKSVSWYQQVLGQGPQFIFQYYEKEERGRGNFPDRFSARQFPNYSSELNVNALLLGDSALYLCASSLVGGMNTEAFFGQGTRLTVV.

V is TRBV4-1 and J is TRBJ2-7; no definite D call. Trimming took off 1 base at V and 11 bases at J, with 12 bases between the two ends. Germline lookup yields CDR1 MGHRA and CDR2 YSYEKL. This CDR3 region has 12 residues. CDR3 region: CASSQGSSPKYF. CDR3 nucleotides: TGCGCCAGCAGCCAAGGGTCGTCGCCGAAGTACTTC.

A few counts support this clonotype. The chain carries TRBV24-1 and TRBJ1-2; 9 bases are a match to TRBD1. Germline lookup yields CDR1 KGHDR and CDR2 SFDVKD. The trim removed 10 bases at V and 7 bases at J, leaving 12 bases unmatched. The CDR3 has 14 residues. The CDR3 DNA reads TGTGCCACGAAATTCACAGGGGGCGCCAGTGGCTACACCTTC. It translates to CATKFTGGASGYTF.

This clonotype was picked up a small number of times. This chain links TRBV20-1 with TRBJ2-1, with TRBD2 matching over 9 bases. The trim removed 0 bases at V and 8 bases at J, leaving 11 bases unmatched. Germline-derived CDR1 and CDR2 are DFQATT and SNEGSKA (reference sequence). The CDR3 covers 16 residues. CDR3 residues: CSARDLAGRPSHEQFF. CDR3 DNA sequence: TGCAGTGCTAGAGATCTAGCGGGGAGACCTTCGCATGAGCAGTTCTTC.

The chain has TRBV7-2 and TRBJ1-5; D gene ambiguous. CDR3 length: 13 amino acids. Trimming pared 5 bases from V and 4 bases from J, leaving 9 bases between. Germline CDR1 reads SGHTA; CDR2 reads FQGNSA. The CDR3, as DNA: TGTGCCAGCAGCCCCACTTGGAATCAGCCCCAGCATTTT. The encoded protein is CASSPTWNQPQHF.